This passage covers 21 T cell receptor beta chains from one sample sequenced in a study of T-cell reconstitution after alpha-beta-depleted transplantation in children. Library preparation (for TCRbeta) was performed with unique molecular identifiers. TCRdb re-derived calls from the PCR reads in MiXCR, one entry per CDR3 protein. In the table there are about 340,000 distinct CDR3 sequences, roughly 15% of which are singletons. The specimen comprised PBMCs, sampled from the stem cell graft. These receptors came from a human donor who donated a stem cell graft to a child with Fanconi anemia.

The chain employs TRBV2 and TRBJ2-3, with a possible D match to TRBD1 (6 bases). Trimming cost V 4 bases and J 2 bases, with 10 bases left between them. The CDR3 has 14 residues. CDR1 and CDR2 (germline): SNHLY, FYNNEI. CDR3 region: CASSVVGATDTQYF. The CDR3, as DNA: TGTGCCAGCAGTGTGGTGGGGGCCACAGATACGCAGTATTTT.

The table lists this clonotype with many counts. The CDR3 sequence is CASSLITGGDGTEAFF. The CDR3 DNA follows: TGTGCCAGCAGTTTAATTACAGGGGGAGACGGCACTGAAGCTTTCTTT. V is TRBV7-9 and J is TRBJ1-1, with 8 bases matching TRBD1. In germline, CDR1 is SEHNR, CDR2 FQNEAQ (reference sequence). J was trimmed by 4 bases and V by 6 bases; bases with no gene match: 13. The CDR3 is 16 amino acids. Full variable domain (missing parts from reference TRBV7-9 and TRBJ1-1): DTGVSQNPRHKITKRGQNVTFRCDPISEHNRLYWYRQTLGQGPEFLTYFQNEAQLEKSRLLSDRFSAERPKGSFSTLEIQRTEQGDSAMYLCASSLITGGDGTEAFFGQGTRLTVV.

The genes are TRBV25-1 and TRBJ1-2; 7 nucleotides agree with TRBD1. With V trimmed by 3 bases and J by 10 bases, 8 bases remained unmatched. CDR1 MGHDK and CDR2 SYGVNS come from the germline V gene. The CDR3 sequence is 13 residues long. The CDR3 coding sequence is TGTGCCAGCAGTGATCACCAGGGGGACGACTACACCTTC. This translates into CASSDHQGDDYTF.

V is TRBV20-1 and J is TRBJ2-3; tentative D call: TRBD1 (5 bases). The CDR3 has 10 amino acids. Trimming took 6 bases from V and 11 from J, leaving 12 bases between them. Germline CDR1 is DFQATT and CDR2 is SNEGSKA (reference sequence). The DNA for the CDR3 is TGCAGTGCCGTGAAGGGGAAGCAGTATTTT. This sequence encodes CSAVKGKQYF.

This clonotype showed up just a few times. The rearrangement uses TRBV10-3 and TRBJ1-1; perhaps TRBD1 as D (5 bases). Trimming shortened V by 6 bases and J by 1 base, and 9 bases separated the two germline ends. CDR1 ENHRY and CDR2 SYGVKD come from the germline V gene. The CDR3 spans 13 residues. The CDR3 region is CAISTTENTEAFF. The CDR3 DNA follows: TGTGCCATCAGCACGACAGAGAACACTGAAGCTTTCTTT.

V gene TRBV29-1 combines with J gene TRBJ1-1; TRBD1 matches at 7 bases. The junction had 14 bases not matched to a gene; V was cut back by 3 bases and J by 4 bases. The CDR3 totals 16 residues. The germline V gene has CDR1 SQVTM and CDR2 ANQGSEA. The DNA for the CDR3 is TGCAGCGTTGAGCGGGCAGGGGGAAGGAGGACCACTGAAGCTTTCTTT. It is translated as CSVERAGGRRTTEAFF.

The chain carries TRBV25-1 and TRBJ1-2, with TRBD1 matching over 8 bases. The CDR3 extends over 19 amino acids. Germline CDR1 is MGHDK and CDR2 is SYGVNS. J was trimmed by 3 bases and V by 3 bases; bases with no gene match: 18. The DNA of the CDR3 is TGTGCCAGCAGTGATCCTACCCGGGCAGGGGGCGCGGGGGACTATGGCTACACCTTC. Encoded protein: CASSDPTRAGGAGDYGYTF.

This clonotype was recorded a few times. In nucleotides, the CDR3 is TGCGCCAGCAGACCAGTCACAGGGTTGCCCGGCTACACCTTC. Protein product: CASRPVTGLPGYTF. This chain connects TRBV5-1 to TRBJ1-2, with D perhaps matching TRBD1 (6 bases). The length of the CDR3 is 14 residues. Germline loops: CDR1 SGHRS, CDR2 YFSETQ. The V end lost 5 bases, the J end lost 8 bases, and 19 bases lay between the germline ends.

This chain joins TRBV28 and TRBJ2-3; 7 bases match TRBD1. V lost 6 bases, J lost 3 bases, and 6 bases stayed unmatched. CDR3 size: 14 residues. CDR1 and CDR2 from the germline V gene are MDHEN and SYDVKM. Here the CDR3 DNA reads TGTGCCAGCAGGTCACAGGGGCGTACAGATACGCAGTATTTT. This codes for CASRSQGRTDTQYF.

In its sample, this clonotype was seen a few times. V usage is TRBV7-8 and J usage is TRBJ2-3, with a tentative D call TRBD2 (6 bases). V was shortened by 4 bases and J by 3 bases, with 14 bases between the two germline ends. The CDR3 runs 15 residues. Germline CDR1 SGHVS, CDR2 FQNEAQ. The CDR3 bases are TGTGCCAGCAGCTCGGGGGTTGGGGAAACAGATACGCAGTATTTT. Its translation: CASSSGVGETDTQYF.

On this clonotype itself: A single base separates this from a much larger clone, so it may be a read error. The gene calls are TRBV5-1 and TRBJ2-5; D remains ambiguous. The germline CDR1 and CDR2 sequences are SGHRS and YFSETQ. The CDR3 runs to 14 residues. CDR3 in amino acids: CTSSLMGFQETQYF. The CDR3 DNA is TGCACCAGCAGCTTGATGGGTTTCCAAGAGACCCAGTACTTC. The full variable domain, completed using reference TRBV5-1 and TRBJ2-5, is KAGVTQTPRYLIKTRGQQVTLSCSPISGHRSVSWYQQTPGQGLQFLFEYFSETQRNKGNFPGRFSGRQFSNSRSEMNVSTLELGDSALYLCTSSLMGFQETQYFGPGTRLLVL.

The V gene is TRBV11-2, the J gene TRBJ2-5; 14 positions agree with TRBD2. The CDR3 spans 17 residues. Germline V gives CDR1 SGHAT, CDR2 FQNNGV. Trimming at V came to 5 bases and at J to 5 bases, leaving 10 bases not matched to a gene. The CDR3 nucleotides read TGTGCCAGCAGCCCGGGACTAGCGGGAGATGGGCGTGAGACCCAGTACTTC. It yields the protein CASSPGLAGDGRETQYF.

This clonotype was seen more than once but under ten times. The chain links TRBV7-9 to TRBJ2-1; D call uncertain. The CDR3 runs to 14 residues. Germline V gene data show CDR1 as SEHNR and CDR2 as FQNEAQ (reference sequence). V dropped 0 bases and J dropped 5 bases, with 8 bases sitting between them. CDR3 nucleotide sequence: TGTGCCAGCAGCTTAGCGGACGGTGACAATGAGCAGTTCTTC. Protein: CASSLADGDNEQFF.

This clonotype was observed a handful of times. The chain uses TRBV12-3 or TRBV12-4 and TRBJ1-2; D not resolved. Trimming took off 5 bases at V and 2 bases at J, with 15 bases between the two ends. The CDR3 consists of 15 residues. Written as DNA, the CDR3 is TGTGCCAGCAGTCCCAATCTGAGCCGAAACTATGGCTACACCTTC. Translated: CASSPNLSRNYGYTF.

This clonotype was observed at least ten times. V usage is TRBV4-3 and J usage is TRBJ2-3; D unresolved. The CDR3 runs 16 residues. V was shortened by 1 base and J by 1 base, with 12 bases between the two germline ends. Germline V gene data show CDR1 as LGHNA and CDR2 as YSLEER. The CDR3 DNA is TGCGCCAGCAGCCAAGGGCCCGGACGGGGCACAGATACGCAGTATTTT. Encoded protein: CASSQGPGRGTDTQYF.

The chain carries TRBV5-1 and TRBJ1-1; tentative D call: TRBD1 (6 bases). The germline V gene encodes CDR1 SGHRS and CDR2 YFSETQ. The CDR3 has 16 residues. The V and J ends lost 0 bases and 4 bases respectively, with 16 bases between them. In DNA form, the CDR3 reads TGCGCCAGCAGCTTGGATCACGGGGGGGCTGGCACTGAAGCTTTCTTT. Translating it yields CASSLDHGGAGTEAFF. The whole variable domain, remainder taken from reference TRBV5-1 and TRBJ1-1, is KAGVTQTPRYLIKTRGQQVTLSCSPISGHRSVSWYQQTPGQGLQFLFEYFSETQRNKGNFPGRFSGRQFSNSRSEMNVSTLELGDSALYLCASSLDHGGAGTEAFFGQGTRLTVV.

This clonotype was counted ten times or more. J is TRBJ1-1 and V is TRBV5-1, with unresolved D. This CDR3 region has 14 residues. Trimming took 5 bases from V and 0 from J, leaving 11 bases between them. Looked up from germline, CDR1 is SGHRS and CDR2 is YFSETQ. Here the CDR3 reads CASRRMGMNTEAFF. The CDR3 nucleotides read TGCGCCAGCAGAAGGATGGGGATGAACACTGAAGCTTTCTTT. The complete variable domain, with remaining parts taken from reference TRBV5-1 and TRBJ1-1, reads KAGVTQTPRYLIKTRGQQVTLSCSPISGHRSVSWYQQTPGQGLQFLFEYFSETQRNKGNFPGRFSGRQFSNSRSEMNVSTLELGDSALYLCASRRMGMNTEAFFGQGTRLTVV.

This clonotype was counted a few times. The chain combines TRBV5-5 with TRBJ2-6; TRBD1 agrees at 9 bases. After removal of 3 bases from V and 2 bases from J, the junction contained 9 bases not matched to a gene. This CDR3 has 18 amino acids. Germline lookup yields CDR1 SGHKS and CDR2 YYEKEE (reference sequence). The CDR3 DNA reads as TGTGCCAGCAGCTGGGGGACAGGGAGATTCGCTGGGGCCAACGTCCTGACTTTC. This gives the protein CASSWGTGRFAGANVLTF.

The chain carries TRBV3-1 and TRBJ2-7; D is perhaps TRBD1 (6 bases). Germline-derived CDR1 and CDR2 are LGHDT and YNNKEL (reference sequence). The V end lost 4 bases, the J end lost 2 bases, and 18 bases lay between the germline ends. CDR3 length: 16 residues. This chain's CDR3 is CASSRQGTSGPYEQYF. The DNA for the CDR3 is TGTGCCAGCAGCCGCCAGGGGACATCCGGCCCCTACGAGCAGTACTTC.

In its sample, this clonotype was seen a few times. The chain carries TRBV11-2 and TRBJ2-5; D unresolved. The germline V gene encodes CDR1 SGHAT and CDR2 FQNNGV. V was shortened by 0 bases and J by 0 bases, with 11 bases between the two germline ends. This CDR3 is built from 16 residues. The CDR3 is CASSLEMAMYQETQYF. Here the CDR3 DNA reads TGTGCCAGCAGCTTAGAGATGGCGATGTACCAAGAGACCCAGTACTTC.

Concerning this clonotype itself: A much bigger clone sits one base away, suggesting this may be a read error. This chain joins TRBV5-1 and TRBJ1-1; D is undetermined. V lost 4 bases, J lost 4 bases, and 14 bases lay in between. CDR1 and CDR2 from the germline V gene are SGHRS and YFSETQ. The CDR3 covers 14 residues. The CDR3 DNA follows: TGCGCCAGCAGCCCGAGGGAGGGAGTCACTGAAGCTTTCTTT. Its protein is CASSPREGVTEAFF.